A selection of T cell receptor beta chains follows, all from one sample in a study of response to subunit inactivated influenza vaccine. Using its own MiXCR run on the RT-PCR reads, TCRdb lists one record per CDR3 protein. This table holds 500,000 to 550,000 distinct CDR3 sequences, less than 8% found once. Here the sequenced sample was PBMCs from blood, taken less than 30 months after vaccination. The receptors come from a man between 50 and 75 years old who received an inactivated influenza vaccine. The CDR3 runs from the conserved cysteine through the conserved F or W. Each record gives: CDR3 DNA, CDR3 protein, J gene, V gene, D gene, clone size. A D gene is named only where the DNA matches it firmly. Expanded clones get a size class; other rows say once, few or many, or leave the size out.

TGTGCCAGCAGCCGGATCGCAGGAAGTCAGCCCCAGCATTTT CASSRIAGSQPQHF TRBJ1-5 TRBV5-5 NA many
TGTGCCAGCAGTCTAGCGGGGGGCCGCAGTGAGCAGTTCTTC CASSLAGGRSEQFF TRBJ2-1 TRBV12-3/TRBV12-4 TRBD2 NA
TGCAGTGCTAGTTCGGACAGGGCTAACTATGGCTACACCTTC CSASSDRANYGYTF TRBJ1-2 TRBV20-1 TRBD1 many
TGCAGTGCTCCCCACCCGACTAGCGGTTACAATGAGCAGTTCTTC CSAPHPTSGYNEQFF TRBJ2-1 TRBV20-1 TRBD2 few
TGTGCCAGCAGCTCAGAGGCAGGGGACAACACCGGGGAGCTGTTTTTT CASSSEAGDNTGELFF TRBJ2-2 TRBV7-9 NA NA
TGTGCCAGTAGACTAGACAGGGGTGGCTACAATGAGCAGTTCTTC CASRLDRGGYNEQFF TRBJ2-1 TRBV19 TRBD1 many
TGCAGTGCGCTTCGACTAGCGGGAGTCATCGGCAATGAGCAGTTCTTC CSALRLAGVIGNEQFF TRBJ2-1 TRBV20-1 TRBD2 NA
TGCAGCGTTGACTACTATGGCTACACCTTC CSVDYYGYTF TRBJ1-2 TRBV29-1 NA NA
TGTGCCATCAGCCCGGGACTAGCGGGAGTCGGGGAGCTGTTTTTT CAISPGLAGVGELFF TRBJ2-2 TRBV10-3 TRBD2 many
TGCAGCGTCGTGACACTTATGAACACTGAAGCTTTCTTT CSVVTLMNTEAFF TRBJ1-1 TRBV29-1 NA NA
TGTGCCAGCAGTCAGTTAGGAGGTCACAATGAGCAGTTCTTC CASSQLGGHNEQFF TRBJ2-1 TRBV7-7 NA few
TGCAGTGCCCACGTTCGGGGCTATGAGCAGTTCTTC CSAHVRGYEQFF TRBJ2-1 TRBV20-1 NA NA
TGTGCCAGCAGCTTAGGGGGGGGACTCTACGAGCAGTACTTC CASSLGGGLYEQYF TRBJ2-7 TRBV7-2 TRBD2 many
TGCAGTGCTAGAGATCCAAGGGACGGCACAGATACGCAGTATTTT CSARDPRDGTDTQYF TRBJ2-3 TRBV20-1 NA NA
TGTGCCAGCACAGCGGGAGGACAAGAGACCCAGTACTTC CASTAGGQETQYF TRBJ2-5 TRBV27 TRBD2 NA
TGCAGTGCTATGGACCTAGCCAAAAACATTCAGTACTTC CSAMDLAKNIQYF TRBJ2-4 TRBV20-1 NA NA
TGTGCCATCAGTGAGTCGAGAGTTGGCGGAGGGGCCTACGAGCAGTACTTC CAISESRVGGGAYEQYF TRBJ2-7 TRBV10-3 NA many
TGCAGTGCTAGAGAACCTGGACAGAACTATGGCTACACCTTC CSAREPGQNYGYTF TRBJ1-2 TRBV20-1 NA few
TGCAGTGCTAGCGGGACAGCCACCTACGAGCAGTACTTC CSASGTATYEQYF TRBJ2-7 TRBV20-1 TRBD1 NA
TGCAGCGTTGAAGATGGGAGCGCCCATTCCTACGAGCAGTACTTC CSVEDGSAHSYEQYF TRBJ2-7 TRBV29-1 NA many
TGTGCCAGCAGCTTAGTTCCTAAGGTGCTGGGCGAACGTTCTGGGGCCAACGTCCTGACTTTC CASSLVPKVLGERSGANVLTF TRBJ2-6 TRBV11-2 NA NA
TGTGCCAGCAGCTTCTACACTCAGGCAAGGACCGGGGAGCTGTTTTTT CASSFYTQARTGELFF TRBJ2-2 TRBV9 NA many
TGTGCCAGCAGTCTCACTACACCCAGGGGAAGGTCCTACGAGCAGTACTTC CASSLTTPRGRSYEQYF TRBJ2-7 TRBV27 NA few
TGTGCCAGTAATCGCGGACAGGGAGGAGCTTTCTTT CASNRGQGGAFF TRBJ1-1 TRBV19 TRBD1 few
TGCAGTGCTAGAGGGGGAGCGGGGGGCGGCTACGAGCAGTACTTC CSARGGAGGGYEQYF TRBJ2-7 TRBV20-1 TRBD2 many
TGCGCCAGCAGCTCCGACAGGGCCATCGATGGCTACACCTTC CASSSDRAIDGYTF TRBJ1-2 TRBV5-1 TRBD1 NA
TGCGCCAGCAGCTTCACCGGAGAATCTGGAAACACCATATATTTT CASSFTGESGNTIYF TRBJ1-3 TRBV5-1 NA NA
TGTGCCTTCAGTCCAGGGGGGGCCGGGGCAGAGAACACTGAAGCTTTCTTT CAFSPGGAGAENTEAFF TRBJ1-1 TRBV12-3/TRBV12-4 TRBD1 NA
TGTGCCAGCAGAGTCGACAGTAATTCACCCCTCCACTTT CASRVDSNSPLHF TRBJ1-6 TRBV6-1 NA few
TGCAGTGCTAGAGCAGGACACCAAGAGACCCAGTACTTC CSARAGHQETQYF TRBJ2-5 TRBV20-1 NA many
TGCAGCGTTGAAATTCGGGCCCGTCAAGGGAACATTCAGTACTTC CSVEIRARQGNIQYF TRBJ2-4 TRBV29-1 NA NA
TGTGCCAGCAGTGAATTGGCGCCCGGGGTCCCCTGCGAGCAGTACTTC CASSELAPGVPCEQYF TRBJ2-7 TRBV2 NA many
TGTGCCAGCAGCTTAGACAGGGAGGACAGATACCTCTACGAGCAGTACTTC CASSLDREDRYLYEQYF TRBJ2-7 TRBV7-9 NA NA
TGTGCCAGCAGCGCTGGCAAAGGGGGGTTGGATGAGCAGTTCTTC CASSAGKGGLDEQFF TRBJ2-1 TRBV5-4 NA few
TGTGCCAGCAGCCAGGCCTCGGCCGGCTTTGGTGAGACCCAGTACTTC CASSQASAGFGETQYF TRBJ2-5 TRBV14 NA NA
TGTGCCAGCATAAAACTAGCGGGGGGGCCGGGTGAGCAGTTCTTC CASIKLAGGPGEQFF TRBJ2-1 TRBV6-1 TRBD2 many
TGTGCCAGCAGTGGGACCCGCTCGACAGTCGGCAATGAGCAGTTCTTC CASSGTRSTVGNEQFF TRBJ2-1 TRBV27 NA NA
TGCGCCAGCAGCTTTGGCCGGACGGATAATAATTCACCCCTCCACTTT CASSFGRTDNNSPLHF TRBJ1-6 TRBV5-1 NA few
TGTGCCAGCAGCGCGCGGACAGGGGGCTATGAGCAGTTCTTC CASSARTGGYEQFF TRBJ2-1 TRBV7-8 TRBD1 NA
TGTGCCAGTAGTATTTCAGGGGGCCAAGACGAGCAGTACTTC CASSISGGQDEQYF TRBJ2-7 TRBV19 TRBD1 few
TGTGCCAGTAGTATGTGGGGGGAAAGGAGTCAGTACTTC CASSMWGERSQYF TRBJ2-4 TRBV19 NA many
TGTGCCAGCAGCTTAGCGGGGAGAAAGAGCACTGAAGCTTTCTTT CASSLAGRKSTEAFF TRBJ1-1 TRBV11-2 NA few
TGCGCCAGCAGCCACGCTAAGATGTGGGACACCAGATACGAGCAGTACTTC CASSHAKMWDTRYEQYF TRBJ2-7 TRBV4-1 NA few
TGTGCCAGCAGTCCGCAGGGTATCGAATCACCCCTCCACTTT CASSPQGIESPLHF TRBJ1-6 TRBV27 NA NA
TGTGCCAGCAGCTGGGGACAGAAAGAGACCCAGTACTTC CASSWGQKETQYF TRBJ2-5 TRBV5-5 TRBD1 few
TGCGCCAGCAGTCGGTACAGGGATTACAATGAGCAGTTCTTC CASSRYRDYNEQFF TRBJ2-1 TRBV5-1 NA once
TGTGCCAGCAGCGTAGACGGGGGACTAGCTTTCTACAATGAGCAGTTCTTC CASSVDGGLAFYNEQFF TRBJ2-1 TRBV9 TRBD2 many
TGTGCCAGCACCCCCGACAGGGGGTCTTACGAGCAGTACTTC CASTPDRGSYEQYF TRBJ2-7 TRBV12-3/TRBV12-4 TRBD1 NA
TGCAGTGCTAGAGAGTCAGGCCCCTATAGCAATCAGCCCCAGCATTTT CSARESGPYSNQPQHF TRBJ1-5 TRBV20-1 NA few
TGTGCCAGCAGTTACGGGGGAAACAGGGTCATGTACTTT CASSYGGNRVMYF TRBJ1-6 TRBV6-5 NA NA
TGTGCCAGCAGCCAAGAATGGGGCTCCTACAATGAGCAGTTCTTC CASSQEWGSYNEQFF TRBJ2-1 TRBV4-2 NA many
TGTGCCAGCAGCTTAGCGCCTAAAGGGGGTAGCAATCAGCCCCAGCATTTT CASSLAPKGGSNQPQHF TRBJ1-5 TRBV7-6 NA NA
TGTGCCAGCAGCTTATTTAGTTCCGGGGAGCTGTTTTTT CASSLFSSGELFF TRBJ2-2 TRBV7-3 NA NA
TGTGCCAGCAGCGTAGGGGTCTCCTACGAGCAGTACTTC CASSVGVSYEQYF TRBJ2-7 TRBV9 NA many
TGTGCCAGCACCTTGGGACTAGCGGGGTACAATGAGCAGTTCTTC CASTLGLAGYNEQFF TRBJ2-1 TRBV7-2 TRBD2 NA
TGCAGTGCTAGACCCTACCTAGCGGGAGAAGAGACCCAGTACTTC CSARPYLAGEETQYF TRBJ2-5 TRBV20-1 TRBD2 many